Each of the 11 T cell receptor beta chains below was sequenced from the same sample in a study of T cells after yellow fever vaccination. TCRdb ran MiXCR on the 5' RACE reads and lists one entry per CDR3 protein. The table has about 340,000 distinct CDR3 sequences, around 13% seen once. The sequences come from CD4+ T cells sorted from PBMCs, collected 15 days after the yellow fever booster vaccination. Source of these receptors: a young man who received the YFV17D yellow fever vaccine.

This sequence joins TRBV7-2 and TRBJ1-3; no clear D. Trimming stripped 0 bases from V and 0 bases from J, with 15 bases between. This CDR3 spans 18 amino acids. Germline loops: CDR1 SGHTA, CDR2 FQGNSA. The CDR3 here is CASSLAFLVRDSGNTIYF. For the CDR3, the DNA is TGTGCCAGCAGCTTAGCGTTCTTGGTCCGAGACTCTGGAAACACCATATATTTT.

This clonotype showed up many times. V is TRBV20-1 and J is TRBJ2-7; 8 bases map to TRBD2. V shed 1 base and J 2 bases; nucleotides not matched to a gene: 16. There are 18 residues in the CDR3. Germline assignment: CDR1 DFQATT and CDR2 SNEGSKA (reference sequence). The CDR3 is CSARAPRLAGADPYEQYV. Written as DNA, the CDR3 is TGCAGTGCTAGAGCCCCCAGGCTAGCGGGTGCTGATCCCTACGAGCAGTACGTC.

The chain carries TRBV5-1 and TRBJ2-1, with 10 bases fitting TRBD1. The CDR3 runs to 16 residues. Germline V gives CDR1 SGHRS, CDR2 YFSETQ. The junction had 8 bases not matched to a gene; V was cut back by 3 bases and J by 5 bases. The chain's CDR3 is CASSSMGTGVDNEQFF. CDR3 DNA: TGCGCCAGCAGCTCGATGGGGACAGGGGTTGACAATGAGCAGTTCTTC.

The chain recombines TRBV3-1 with TRBJ2-3, with 9 bases identical to TRBD1. CDR1 and CDR2 from the germline V gene are LGHDT and YNNKEL (reference sequence). V lost 3 bases to trimming and J lost 3 bases; unmatched junction nucleotides: 4. The CDR3 extends over 15 amino acids. The CDR3 region has the DNA TGTGCCAGCAGCCACAGGGACAGGGAAACAGATACGCAGTATTTT. It yields the protein CASSHRDRETDTQYF.

There are many counts of this clonotype. The V gene is TRBV5-1, the J gene TRBJ1-1; D call uncertain. Per the germline V gene, CDR1 is SGHRS and CDR2 is YFSETQ. Trimming stripped 0 bases from V and 5 bases from J, with 8 bases between. The CDR3 spans 13 residues. This chain's CDR3 is CASSLGAQTEAFF. CDR3 in DNA: TGCGCCAGCAGCTTGGGAGCCCAGACTGAAGCTTTCTTT.

The chain employs TRBV7-8 and TRBJ2-7; no reliable D call. CDR3 length: 14 residues. The V end was cut by 1 base, the J end by 0 bases, with 7 bases between. From germline, CDR1 is SGHVS and CDR2 FQNEAQ. This CDR3 is CASSLERSSYEQYV. The CDR3 nucleotides read TGTGCCAGCAGCTTAGAGAGGAGCTCCTACGAGCAGTACGTC.

This clonotype was seen only a few times. The genes are TRBV6-6 and TRBJ2-1; 9 bases fit TRBD2. This CDR3 is built from 16 residues. Trimming cost V 5 bases and J 8 bases; bases outside gene matches: 13. CDR1 is MNHNY and CDR2 is SVGAGI in the germline V gene (reference sequence). The CDR3 loop is CASSPFAGGELHEQFF. In nucleotides, the CDR3 is TGTGCCAGCAGTCCCTTCGCGGGGGGGGAACTCCATGAGCAGTTCTTC.

This CDR3 reads CSASTGGLDEKLFF. In DNA, the CDR3 is TGCAGTGCTAGTACAGGGGGATTGGATGAAAAACTGTTTTTT. The chain carries TRBV20-1 and TRBJ1-4, with 8 bases aligning to TRBD1. The germline gives CDR1 DFQATT, CDR2 SNEGSKA (reference sequence). The CDR3 has 14 residues. V was pared by 3 bases and J by 6 bases, with 6 bases of the junction left unmatched.

The chain combines TRBV9 with TRBJ2-5; D is perhaps TRBD2 (6 bases). The CDR3 is made up of 16 amino acids. V lost 0 bases and J lost 7, with 19 bases in between. Germline V CDR1 and CDR2: SGDLS, YYNGEE. The CDR3 sequence is CASSVGAMTSGVTQYF. The CDR3 nucleotides read TGTGCCAGCAGCGTAGGGGCCATGACCTCGGGAGTGACCCAGTACTTC.

The chain has TRBV18 and TRBJ2-3; D call uncertain. Trimming pared 3 bases from V and 0 bases from J, leaving 10 bases between. Looked up from germline, CDR1 is KGHSH and CDR2 is LQKENI. The CDR3 totals 15 residues. The CDR3 bases are TGTGCCAGCTCACCTGTGGGCCCCAGCACAGATACGCAGTATTTT. Its protein is CASSPVGPSTDTQYF.

This clonotype was picked up a small number of times. The rearrangement links TRBV12-3 or TRBV12-4 to TRBJ2-7; 13 bases are shared with TRBD2. The CDR3 has 16 residues. With 5 bases clipped from V and 5 bases from J, the junction kept 9 bases outside the gene matches. The CDR3 coding sequence is TGTGCCAGCAGTCCCCCCCCTGGGACTAGCGGGAACGAGCAGTACTTC. This gives the protein CASSPPPGTSGNEQYF.